This note documents a single T cell receptor beta chain sequence. Its antigen is not yet known. Qualities for individual bases were not recorded, and no much larger clone is one base off. This entry belongs to a study of graft-versus-host responses after intestinal transplantation (dated by TCRdb to the early 2020s). Regarding the research as a whole: The transplants that recipients got were multivisceral, liver-intestinal, or isolated intestinal. A peak of at least 4% donor T cells among recipient peripheral blood mononuclear cells was the definition used for donor T cell macrochimerism. Samples from three later patients were sequenced in-house on an Illumina MiSeq with MiXCR processing rather than by the commercial service. The cohort enrolled 24 intestinal transplant recipients, one of whom was a retransplant, and a few patients without pretransplant specimens were excluded. Every recipient was given anti-thymocyte globulin induction, followed by approximately 3 years of maintenance tacrolimus and steroids. After intestinal transplantation, graft-versus-host and host-versus-graft alloreactive T cell clones were followed in the graft, circulation and bone marrow using bulk TCR-beta CDR3 sequencing. Alloreactive clones were identified by sequencing pre-transplant mixed lymphocyte reaction products and comparing these products with unstimulated pre-transplant donor and recipient T cells. The full study reports these points: GvH clones were found in recipient bone marrow, and some of the GvH clones appeared earlier in ileal mucosa or blood, which is consistent with an intestinal mucosal origin. Conclusions were limited by the relatively low number and heterogeneity of intestinal transplant patients. Early after transplant, declines in HvG clones were associated with peak levels of circulating GvH clones. In patients with donor T cell macrochimerism, the allografts had high GvH to HvG T cell clonal ratios.

Blood samples were collected up to 4 times in the first month after transplant and then at least monthly when available. Libraries came from the immunoSEQ multiplex PCR assay. For most patients, high-throughput TCR-beta CDR3 sequencing of genomic DNA was performed by Adaptive Biotechnologies. As for the original processing: Adaptive's ImmunoSEQ software was the source of the TCR sequencing data for 18 patients, while three other patients were processed with MiXCR and VDJtools. CDR3 nucleotide sequences shared between donor and recipient were removed because their origin could not be assigned. At least 2-fold expansion over unstimulated cells and a minimum CFSE-low frequency of 0.002% (template counts) or 0.001% (read counts) were required for clones to be classified as alloreactive. Clones detected in sequenced pre-transplant spleen, lymph node, or MLR CFSE-low populations of the donor or recipient were defined as mappable. Cumulative frequency of alloreactive clones was calculated as a percentage of all sequences weighted by copy number. TCRdb retrieved this table from immuneACCESS and kept in-frame rearrangements only. Not all clones are present; in checked studies, unresolved V genes account for under half, and no reason is known for the remainder. That table supplies the V and J calls and clone size; D and trimming were determined from the DNA. The sample table holds some 39,000 clones, of which roughly 89% were seen once. Of the sample, approximately 7.1% is held by the ten largest clones.

Per the germline V gene, SGHRS is the CDR1 and YFSETQ is the CDR2. The junction carries 13 bases between V and J, which are trimmed by 3 bases and 1 base respectively. Reading from cysteine to phenylalanine, the CDR3 counts 15 amino acids. Only the CDR3 part of the read is kept: 45 bases, read in frame from the first base. The chain is made from TRBV5-1 and TRBJ1-1; possibly the D gene is TRBD1, per 6 matching bases. Sequenced material: PBMCs, taken around 280 days after transplant. The TCR sequence derives from a human patient who received an intestinal transplant, so some T cells may come from the graft donor. The CDR3 amino acid sequence is: CASSSQGVGNTEAFF. The DNA is as follows: TGCGCCAGCAGCTCACAGGGAGTAGGGAACACTGAAGCTTTCTTT. The full variable domain, with segments outside the CDR3 supplied by the reference TRBV5-1 and TRBJ1-1 proteins, appears as KAGVTQTPRYLIKTRGQQVTLSCSPISGHRSVSWYQQTPGQGLQFLFEYFSETQRNKGNFPGRFSGRQFSNSRSEMNVSTLELGDSALYLCASSSQGVGNTEAFFGQGTRLTVV.